This T cell receptor (beta chain) was sequenced during a study of T-cell reconstitution after alpha-beta-depleted transplantation in children. Study-level points and caveats: When one year had passed after transplant, most T-cell counts and diversity came from newly produced T cells. The high TCRbeta diversity at day 60 in some patients came from surviving recipient T cells and thymic progenitors. Expanded clones from the graft, numbering several hundred, reportedly supplied alpha-beta T cells about two months after transplant.

The authors prepared the TCRbeta library with unique molecular identifiers. From the PCR reads, TCRdb called clonotypes with MiXCR, one entry per CDR3 protein. The table shows 190,000 or so distinct CDR3 sequences, with just under 6.5% occurring only once. This clonotype was detected many times. The antigen is undetermined. V lost 5 bases and J 6 bases, leaving 12 bases between the germline ends. The CDR3 totals 13 residues. Germline V gives CDR1 SGHAT, CDR2 FQNNGV. This TCR derives from a girl under three years old with combined immunodeficiency, due to receive a stem cell transplant. This chain connects TRBV11-2 to TRBJ2-3; D is uncertain. The starting material was PBMCs, obtained before TCRalphabeta/CD19-depleted stem cell transplant. In DNA, the CDR3 is TGTGCCAGCAGCCCTTACAATGAGGATACGCAGTATTTT. It encodes CASSPYNEDTQYF.